This section outlines one T cell receptor beta chain sequence together with its context. The data stem from a study of blood T cell repertoires in COVID-19. Overall study: The samples span acute and convalescent COVID-19 from the United States, Italy and Spain.

Measured with immunoSEQ multiplex PCR; TCRdb has only the in-frame clones, and not every one. The data show more than 85,000 clones, approximately 80% seen once. Input material: peripheral blood. This receptor was obtained from a man in his sixties with acute or convalescent COVID-19.

In nucleotides, the CDR3 is TGCAGCGTTGACCGGTACAATGAGCAGTTCTTC. Its protein is CSVDRYNEQFF. The chain is built from TRBV29-1 and TRBJ2-1; D call uncertain. Looked up from germline, CDR1 is SQVTM and CDR2 is ANQGSEA. The CDR3 covers 11 residues. V was pared by 3 bases and J by 4 bases, with 4 bases between.